Described below is a single TCR beta chain sequence and its context. Antigen unknown. This record comes from a study of T cell responses to AZD1222 COVID-19 vaccine. General observations from the study: Reports say nearly half of spike-specific TCRs go after unmutated variant regions. Repertoires were sampled only after the peak T cell response.

Clones were read by immunoSEQ multiplex PCR, and TCRdb kept only the in-frame ones, dropping some. The sample has under 200,000 clones; more than 80% are singletons. Germline V lookup: CDR1 SQVTM, CDR2 ANQGSEA. The CDR3 runs 12 residues. V was cut by 8 bases and J by 2 bases, with 12 bases left in between. The receptor comes from an adult who received the MenACWY meningococcal vaccine as a control. V usage is TRBV29-1 and J usage is TRBJ1-1; D remains unclear. The sample was peripheral blood, taken 28 days after the second dose of the MenACWY control vaccine. In DNA form, the CDR3 reads TGCAGCTCGAGCGTGGGAAACACTGAAGCTTTCTTT. It codes for CSSSVGNTEAFF.